This record concerns one T cell receptor beta chain sequence. Its specificity is unknown. This sample is part of a study of cytomegalovirus exposure and HLA in healthy donors. On the study more broadly: In a later analysis, the 110 or so validation repertoires were reported to have used the same platform as the 600 to 800 first-cohort repertoires. Study results and limitations: It was found in a later analysis that first-cohort TCR clusters tended to co-occur in the 130 or so validation repertoires. Cytomegalovirus association was assigned to more than 150 TCR beta chains. The authors confirmed in vitro that a few CMV-associated chains were specific for CMV antigens.

Produced via immunoSEQ multiplex PCR; TCRdb's table is partial and in-frame only. This table has 90,000 to 110,000 clones, roughly 86% appearing once. Germline values: CDR1 SGHRS, CDR2 YFSETQ. This CDR3 is 14 amino acids long. Trimming stripped 3 bases from V and 0 bases from J, with 8 bases between. The V call is TRBV5-1, the J call TRBJ2-3; tentative D call: TRBD2 (6 bases). This clonotype was obtained from a woman aged 18-29 years in good health and CMV-seropositive. Material for sequencing was PBMCs. The CDR3 DNA follows: TGCGCCAGCAGCTCGGACTATAGCACAGATACGCAGTATTTT. Translation: CASSSDYSTDTQYF. Full variable domain (missing parts from reference TRBV5-1 and TRBJ2-3): KAGVTQTPRYLIKTRGQQVTLSCSPISGHRSVSWYQQTPGQGLQFLFEYFSETQRNKGNFPGRFSGRQFSNSRSEMNVSTLELGDSALYLCASSSDYSTDTQYFGPGTRLTVL.